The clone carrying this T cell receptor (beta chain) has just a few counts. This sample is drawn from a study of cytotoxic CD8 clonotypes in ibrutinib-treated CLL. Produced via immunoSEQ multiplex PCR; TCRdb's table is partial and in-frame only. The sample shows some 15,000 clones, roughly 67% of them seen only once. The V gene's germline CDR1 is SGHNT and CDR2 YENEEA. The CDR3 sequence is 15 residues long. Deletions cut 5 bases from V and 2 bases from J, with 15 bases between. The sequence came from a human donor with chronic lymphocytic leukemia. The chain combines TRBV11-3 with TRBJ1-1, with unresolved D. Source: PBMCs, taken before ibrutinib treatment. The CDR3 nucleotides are TGTGCCAGCAGCAGGACCCGAAGCGATAACACTGAAGCTTTCTTT. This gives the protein CASSRTRSDNTEAFF.